One sample yielded the 4 T cell receptor beta chains listed below, sequenced in a study of metastatic and nonmetastatic thyroid tumors. TCRdb re-processed the PCR reads through MiXCR. The data hold around 26,000 clones, with 10% to 15% observed a single time. Thyroid surgery had not been preceded by any treatment in any patient. The sequencing input was blood. Receptors originate from a female donor with papillary thyroid cancer or a benign thyroid nodule (not recorded which). Some clones in this sample may be carry-over from other donors' samples.

This chain joins TRBV5-5 and TRBJ1-5; D unresolved. V dropped 4 bases and J dropped 7 bases, with 12 bases sitting between them. Germline loops: CDR1 SGHKS, CDR2 YYEKEE (reference sequence). This CDR3 is built from 13 residues. The CDR3 nucleotides read TGTGCCAGCAGCCGCGGCGGGTCACAGCCCCAGCATTTT. Translated, it gives CASSRGGSQPQHF. Supplemented by reference TRBV5-5 and TRBJ1-5, the full variable domain reads DAGVTQSPTHLIKTRGQQVTLRCSPISGHKSVSWYQQVLGQGPQFIFQYYEKEERGRGNFPDRFSARQFPNYSSELNVNALLLGDSALYLCASSRGGSQPQHFGDGTRLSIL.

In this sample, this clone turned up many times. The V gene is TRBV7-8, the J gene TRBJ2-5; D gene unclear. The V and J ends lost 6 bases and 5 bases respectively, with 13 bases between them. The CDR3 is 13 amino acids. Germline loops: CDR1 SGHVS, CDR2 FQNEAQ. The CDR3 DNA follows: TGTGCCAGCAGTTTCACTCTGTTGGAGACCCAGTACTTC. Protein: CASSFTLLETQYF.

About this clone: Given a much more abundant clone one base away, this may be a read error. Other DNA sequences in this sample translate to the same CDR3. The V gene is TRBV7-9, the J gene TRBJ2-2; 9 bases line up with TRBD2. Germline CDR1 reads SEHNR; CDR2 reads FQNEAQ (reference sequence). J gave up 5 bases and V 10 bases, and 11 bases lay outside the gene matches. The CDR3 extends over 15 amino acids. The DNA of the CDR3 is TGTGCCACCGGACTGGCGGGAGGGTGGACCGGGGAGCTGTTTTTT. Translated, it gives CATGLAGGWTGELFF. The entire variable domain, with the rest obtained from reference TRBV7-9 and TRBJ2-2, is as follows: DTGVSQNPRHKITKRGQNVTFRCDPISEHNRLYWYRQTLGQGPEFLTYFQNEAQLEKSRLLSDRFSAERPKGSFSTLEIQRTEQGDSAMYLCATGLAGGWTGELFFGEGSRLTVL.

This clone was seen repeatedly, ten times or more. J is TRBJ1-3 and V is TRBV20-1; D is unresolved. CDR1 and CDR2 from the germline V gene are DFQATT and SNEGSKA (reference sequence). This CDR3 is 14 amino acids long. V lost 0 bases to trimming and J lost 0 bases, with 6 bases between them. The CDR3 nucleotides read TGCAGTGCTAGAGAGGTGCGCTCTGGAAACACCATATATTTT. Protein product: CSAREVRSGNTIYF.